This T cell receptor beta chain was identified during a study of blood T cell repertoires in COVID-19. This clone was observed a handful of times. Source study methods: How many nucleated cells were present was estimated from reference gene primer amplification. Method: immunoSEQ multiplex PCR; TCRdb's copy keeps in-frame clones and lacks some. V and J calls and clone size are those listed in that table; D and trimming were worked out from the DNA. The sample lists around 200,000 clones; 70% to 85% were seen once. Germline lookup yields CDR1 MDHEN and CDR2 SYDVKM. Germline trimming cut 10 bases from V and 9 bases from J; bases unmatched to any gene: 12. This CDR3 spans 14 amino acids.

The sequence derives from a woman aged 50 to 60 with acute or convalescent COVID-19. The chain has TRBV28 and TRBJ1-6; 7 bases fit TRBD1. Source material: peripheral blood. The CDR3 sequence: CATGGSEYGSPLHF. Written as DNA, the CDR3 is TGTGCCACAGGGGGGTCTGAATACGGTTCACCCCTCCACTTT.